A selection of T cell receptor beta chains follows, all from one sample in a study of shared clonotypes between healthy human individuals. Clones were read by immunoSEQ multiplex PCR, and TCRdb kept only the in-frame ones, dropping some. Among over 2 million clones, around 92% were seen once, and the ten largest hold roughly 0.34%. Sample: naive CD4+ T cells from PBMCs. Source of these receptors: a man between 18 and 29 years old in good health. Some clones in this sample may be carry-over from other donors' samples. Each CDR3 is given with its conserved first and last residue. D genes are given only for firm matches. Not every row has a clone size; where given, it reads once, few, many or a size class.

CDR3aa: CASSPWTVPYEQYF; CDR3nt: TGTGCCAGCAGCCCGTGGACAGTTCCCTACGAGCAGTACTTC; abundance: NA; d_gene: NA; len: 14; j_gene: TRBJ2-7; v_gene: TRBV9
CDR3aa: CASSMASGASYEQYF; CDR3nt: TGTGCCAGTAGTATGGCTAGCGGAGCCTCCTACGAGCAGTACTTC; abundance: NA; d_gene: TRBD2; len: 15; j_gene: TRBJ2-7; v_gene: TRBV19
CDR3aa: CASSTAGGSNEQFF; CDR3nt: TGTGCCAGCAGTACCGCGGGGGGTTCCAATGAGCAGTTCTTC; abundance: NA; d_gene: TRBD2; len: 14; j_gene: TRBJ2-1; v_gene: TRBV28
CDR3aa: CASSFIAGTGEEKLFF; CDR3nt: TGTGCCAGCAGCTTCATAGCCGGGACCGGTGAGGAAAAACTGTTTTTT; abundance: NA; d_gene: NA; len: 16; j_gene: TRBJ1-4; v_gene: TRBV5-4
CDR3aa: CASSLEGHTGELFF; CDR3nt: TGTGCCAGCAGCTTGGAGGGACACACCGGGGAGCTGTTTTTT; abundance: NA; d_gene: NA; len: 14; j_gene: TRBJ2-2; v_gene: TRBV7-7
CDR3aa: CASSLSSFTGSYNEQFF; CDR3nt: TGTGCCAGCAGCTTGTCCAGTTTTACTGGCTCCTACAATGAGCAGTTCTTC; abundance: NA; d_gene: NA; len: 17; j_gene: TRBJ2-1; v_gene: TRBV5-4
CDR3aa: CASSYSRRTGELFF; CDR3nt: TGTGCCAGCAGTTACAGTCGACGGACCGGGGAGCTGTTTTTT; abundance: NA; d_gene: NA; len: 14; j_gene: TRBJ2-2; v_gene: TRBV6-5
CDR3aa: CASSERGTGNEQFF; CDR3nt: TGTGCCAGCAGTGAACGGGGGACAGGCAATGAGCAGTTCTTC; abundance: NA; d_gene: TRBD1; len: 14; j_gene: TRBJ2-1; v_gene: TRBV6-1
CDR3aa: CATEPRDRALAAKNIQYF; CDR3nt: TGTGCCACCGAACCCCGGGACAGGGCCTTGGCGGCCAAAAACATTCAGTACTTC; abundance: once; d_gene: TRBD1; len: 18; j_gene: TRBJ2-4; v_gene: TRBV28
CDR3aa: CASDRRKLSYNEQFF; CDR3nt: TGTGCCAGTGACCGGAGAAAACTTTCATACAATGAGCAGTTCTTC; abundance: NA; d_gene: NA; len: 15; j_gene: TRBJ2-1; v_gene: TRBV6-1
CDR3aa: CASSLGDRGSGNTIYF; CDR3nt: TGCGCCAGCAGCTTGGGGGACAGGGGCTCTGGAAACACCATATATTTT; abundance: NA; d_gene: TRBD1; len: 16; j_gene: TRBJ1-3; v_gene: TRBV5-1
CDR3aa: CASSVSAGSTDTQYF; CDR3nt: TGTGCCAGCAGCGTATCTGCGGGCAGCACAGATACGCAGTATTTT; abundance: NA; d_gene: NA; len: 15; j_gene: TRBJ2-3; v_gene: TRBV9
CDR3aa: CASNPGTNYGYTF; CDR3nt: TGTGCCAGTAACCCCGGGACAAACTATGGCTACACCTTC; abundance: NA; d_gene: NA; len: 13; j_gene: TRBJ1-2; v_gene: TRBV19
CDR3aa: CASSQDTDTQYF; CDR3nt: TGTGCCAGCAGCCAAGACACAGATACGCAGTATTTT; abundance: NA; d_gene: NA; len: 12; j_gene: TRBJ2-3; v_gene: TRBV9
CDR3aa: CASSDLTRDTGELFF; CDR3nt: TGTGCCAGCAGTGATTTGACTAGGGACACCGGGGAGCTGTTTTTT; abundance: NA; d_gene: NA; len: 15; j_gene: TRBJ2-2; v_gene: TRBV25-1
CDR3aa: CASTASRYVEQFF; CDR3nt: TGTGCCAGCACCGCATCGAGGTATGTTGAGCAGTTCTTC; abundance: NA; d_gene: NA; len: 13; j_gene: TRBJ2-1; v_gene: TRBV28
CDR3aa: CASSLPPGTQEWGYTF; CDR3nt: TGTGCCAGCAGTTTGCCTCCTGGGACCCAAGAATGGGGCTACACCTTC; abundance: NA; d_gene: NA; len: 16; j_gene: TRBJ1-2; v_gene: TRBV28
CDR3aa: CASSVGGPGYTF; CDR3nt: TGTGCCAGCAGTGTTGGGGGGCCCGGCTACACCTTC; abundance: NA; d_gene: NA; len: 12; j_gene: TRBJ1-2; v_gene: TRBV6-1
CDR3aa: CASSGTGTSGAGAGDTQYF; CDR3nt: TGTGCCAGCAGCGGAACCGGGACTAGCGGGGCCGGGGCAGGAGATACGCAGTATTTT; abundance: once; d_gene: TRBD2; len: 19; j_gene: TRBJ2-3; v_gene: TRBV5-4
CDR3aa: CASSEQGGGNQPQHF; CDR3nt: TGTGCCAGCAGTGAGCAGGGTGGGGGCAATCAGCCCCAGCATTTT; abundance: NA; d_gene: NA; len: 15; j_gene: TRBJ1-5; v_gene: TRBV2
CDR3aa: CASSMPPLGINEQFF; CDR3nt: TGTGCCAGTAGTATGCCACCATTAGGTATCAATGAGCAGTTCTTC; abundance: NA; d_gene: NA; len: 15; j_gene: TRBJ2-1; v_gene: TRBV19
CDR3aa: CAWSLKSGPQHF; CDR3nt: TGTGCCTGGAGTTTGAAATCAGGTCCCCAGCATTTT; abundance: NA; d_gene: NA; len: 12; j_gene: TRBJ1-5; v_gene: TRBV30
CDR3aa: CASYESGPSGELFF; CDR3nt: TGTGCCAGTTATGAGTCGGGACCCAGCGGGGAGCTGTTTTTT; abundance: NA; d_gene: NA; len: 14; j_gene: TRBJ2-2; v_gene: TRBV28
CDR3aa: CSVPPTGSYGYTF; CDR3nt: TGCAGCGTTCCCCCGACAGGGAGCTATGGCTACACCTTC; abundance: NA; d_gene: TRBD1; len: 13; j_gene: TRBJ1-2; v_gene: TRBV29-1
CDR3aa: CASRTLSKDGSTDTQYF; CDR3nt: TGTGCCAGCAGAACTCTTTCAAAGGACGGTAGCACAGATACGCAGTATTTT; abundance: NA; d_gene: NA; len: 17; j_gene: TRBJ2-3; v_gene: TRBV4-2
CDR3aa: CASSPRGDSECYTF; CDR3nt: TGTGCCAGCAGCCCCCGTGGGGACTCTGAATGCTACACCTTC; abundance: NA; d_gene: NA; len: 14; j_gene: TRBJ1-2; v_gene: TRBV7-2
CDR3aa: CASSLTGQLYGYTF; CDR3nt: TGTGCCAGCAGTTTAACTGGACAGCTCTATGGCTACACCTTC; abundance: NA; d_gene: NA; len: 14; j_gene: TRBJ1-2; v_gene: TRBV28
CDR3aa: CASSLGVERDSHYEQYF; CDR3nt: TGTGCCAGCAGCTTGGGGGTCGAGCGGGACTCCCACTACGAGCAGTACTTC; abundance: NA; d_gene: TRBD2; len: 17; j_gene: TRBJ2-7; v_gene: TRBV5-6
CDR3aa: CASSLGSGGLEQYF; CDR3nt: TGTGCCAGCAGCTTGGGATCGGGGGGCCTCGAGCAGTACTTC; abundance: once; d_gene: NA; len: 14; j_gene: TRBJ2-7; v_gene: TRBV5-5
CDR3aa: CASSLATTSGNTGELFF; CDR3nt: TGCGCCAGCAGCTTGGCCACGACTAGCGGGAACACCGGGGAGCTGTTTTTT; abundance: once; d_gene: TRBD2; len: 17; j_gene: TRBJ2-2; v_gene: TRBV5-1
CDR3aa: CASSRDRNYYGYTF; CDR3nt: TGTGCCAGCAGCCGGGACAGGAATTACTATGGCTACACCTTC; abundance: NA; d_gene: TRBD1; len: 14; j_gene: TRBJ1-2; v_gene: TRBV28
CDR3aa: CASSVFSSGSYNEQFF; CDR3nt: TGTGCCAGCAGCGTATTCTCTAGCGGGAGCTACAATGAGCAGTTCTTC; abundance: NA; d_gene: TRBD2; len: 16; j_gene: TRBJ2-1; v_gene: TRBV9
CDR3aa: CAWSEDNTGELFF; CDR3nt: TGTGCCTGGAGTGAAGACAACACCGGGGAGCTGTTTTTT; abundance: NA; d_gene: NA; len: 13; j_gene: TRBJ2-2; v_gene: TRBV30
CDR3aa: CASSEYGTQRGSGNNYGYTF; CDR3nt: TGTGCCAGCAGTGAATATGGGACACAGAGGGGTAGTGGCAATAACTATGGCTACACCTTC; abundance: NA; d_gene: NA; len: 20; j_gene: TRBJ1-2; v_gene: TRBV6-1
CDR3aa: CASSLRTVTDTQYF; CDR3nt: TGTGCCAGCAGCTTACGGACAGTCACAGATACGCAGTATTTT; abundance: once; d_gene: NA; len: 14; j_gene: TRBJ2-3; v_gene: TRBV9
CDR3aa: CASSLNGGSGEQYF; CDR3nt: TGTGCCAGCAGTTTAAACGGAGGCTCGGGCGAGCAGTACTTC; abundance: NA; d_gene: NA; len: 14; j_gene: TRBJ2-7; v_gene: TRBV27
CDR3aa: CASSPPGRTDANYGYTF; CDR3nt: TGTGCCAGCTCACCACCGGGTAGGACCGATGCTAACTATGGCTACACCTTC; abundance: NA; d_gene: NA; len: 17; j_gene: TRBJ1-2; v_gene: TRBV18
CDR3aa: CASSESMASVSEQYF; CDR3nt: TGTGCCAGCAGTGAAAGTATGGCTAGCGTGAGCGAGCAGTACTTC; abundance: NA; d_gene: NA; len: 15; j_gene: TRBJ2-7; v_gene: TRBV6-4
CDR3aa: CASSRADYEAFF; CDR3nt: TGTGCCAGTAGTCGGGCGGACTATGAAGCTTTCTTT; abundance: NA; d_gene: NA; len: 12; j_gene: TRBJ1-1; v_gene: TRBV19
CDR3aa: CAWNRAGTDTQYF; CDR3nt: TGTGCCTGGAACCGGGCGGGCACAGATACGCAGTATTTT; abundance: NA; d_gene: NA; len: 13; j_gene: TRBJ2-3; v_gene: TRBV30
CDR3aa: CASSPATGAYEQYF; CDR3nt: TGTGCCAGCTCACCAGCGACAGGGGCTTACGAGCAGTACTTC; abundance: NA; d_gene: TRBD1; len: 14; j_gene: TRBJ2-7; v_gene: TRBV18
CDR3aa: CASSLDRARDTQYF; CDR3nt: TGCGCCAGCAGCTTGGACAGGGCGAGAGATACGCAGTATTTT; abundance: NA; d_gene: NA; len: 14; j_gene: TRBJ2-3; v_gene: TRBV5-1
CDR3aa: CASSLPGQGVAQYF; CDR3nt: TGTGCCAGCAGTTTACCCGGACAGGGGGTAGCCCAGTACTTC; abundance: NA; d_gene: TRBD1; len: 14; j_gene: TRBJ2-5; v_gene: TRBV28
CDR3aa: CASSQVRGAYNEQFF; CDR3nt: TGTGCCAGCAGCCAAGTGCGGGGGGCATACAATGAGCAGTTCTTC; abundance: NA; d_gene: TRBD2; len: 15; j_gene: TRBJ2-1; v_gene: TRBV14
CDR3aa: CASTPISGRFPNEQFF; CDR3nt: TGTGCCAGCACCCCAATTAGCGGGAGGTTCCCGAATGAGCAGTTCTTC; abundance: NA; d_gene: TRBD2; len: 16; j_gene: TRBJ2-1; v_gene: TRBV7-6
CDR3aa: CASSYLTGQGYGYTF; CDR3nt: TGTGCCAGCAGTTACTTGACGGGCCAAGGGTATGGCTACACCTTC; abundance: NA; d_gene: NA; len: 15; j_gene: TRBJ1-2; v_gene: TRBV6-6
CDR3aa: CASSLPGLAGDNEQFF; CDR3nt: TGTGCCAGCAGTTTACCGGGACTAGCGGGAGACAATGAGCAGTTCTTC; abundance: NA; d_gene: TRBD2; len: 16; j_gene: TRBJ2-1; v_gene: TRBV6-6
CDR3aa: CASGRRGSTSTDTQYF; CDR3nt: TGTGCCAGCGGCCGACGAGGGAGCACTAGCACAGATACGCAGTATTTT; abundance: NA; d_gene: NA; len: 16; j_gene: TRBJ2-3; v_gene: TRBV27
CDR3aa: CASSLTGGEQYF; CDR3nt: TGTGCCAGCAGTTTAACGGGAGGCGAGCAGTACTTC; abundance: NA; d_gene: TRBD2; len: 12; j_gene: TRBJ2-7; v_gene: TRBV28
CDR3aa: CASSQTTEAFF; CDR3nt: TGTGCCAGCAGCCAGACGACTGAAGCTTTCTTT; abundance: NA; d_gene: NA; len: 11; j_gene: TRBJ1-1; v_gene: TRBV2